Sequencing of this TCR beta chain was carried out in a study of T cells expressing NK-cell markers. Study results and caveats: There remained a lack of clarity about HCMV specificity of expanded NKG2C+ T cell clones.

A remark on this clonotype: Its target is unknown.

TCR beta libraries carry UMIs added by 5'RACE template switching. TCRdb reprocessed the 5' RACE reads and reports one entry per CDR3 protein, with no DNA. The clone table shows approximately 150,000 distinct CDR3 sequences, with the ten largest holding approximately 12%. Germline loops: CDR1 MNHEY, CDR2 SMNVEV (reference sequence). The CDR3 runs 14 residues. What was sequenced was blood T cells: a sorted CD56 or NKG2C T cell subset, CD4+ or CD8+ T cells, or bulk PBMC T cells (not recorded which). The receptor was derived from a man aged 18 to 35 in good health. This chain uses TRBV27 with TRBJ2-7; TCRdb selects TRBD1, and the lack of DNA leaves this call unchecked. CDR3 amino acids: CASSPYGGRDEQYF.